A single sample is the source of the 29 T cell receptor beta chains below, sequenced in a study of blood T cell repertoires in COVID-19. Data came from immunoSEQ multiplex PCR; TCRdb stores just in-frame clones and leaves some out. The sample contains about 380,000 clones, roughly 86% of which appear only once. The sample consisted of peripheral blood. These receptors all stem from a human donor with acute or convalescent COVID-19. The donor label of this sample is uncertain.

The chain employs TRBV6-5 and TRBJ1-1; tentative D call: TRBD1 (6 bases). Per germline, CDR1 MNHEY and CDR2 SVGAGI. This CDR3 spans 15 amino acids. With 6 bases removed from V and 5 bases from J, the gap between germline ends came to 19 bases. The DNA of the CDR3 is TGTGCCAGCAGAACCCGGGACACCTTAACTACTGAAGCTTTCTTT. It translates to CASRTRDTLTTEAFF.

The chain recombines TRBV7-8 with TRBJ2-3; 11 bases match TRBD2. Losses at the gene ends were 4 bases for V and 6 bases for J; bases not matched to a gene: 6. Germline V gene lookup returns CDR1 SGHVS and CDR2 FQNEAQ. The CDR3 covers 15 residues. The CDR3 here is CASSSLAGGRDTQYF. The CDR3 region has the DNA TGTGCCAGCAGCTCGCTAGCGGGAGGCCGTGATACGCAGTATTTT.

V gene TRBV9 combines with J gene TRBJ2-1; 13 bases map to TRBD2. In germline, CDR1 is SGDLS, CDR2 YYNGEE. The CDR3 contains 15 residues. After removal of 3 bases from V and 9 bases from J, the junction contained 6 bases not matched to a gene. As DNA, the CDR3 is TGTGCCAGCAGCGCTACTAGCGGGAGGGCCGTTGAGCAGTTCTTC. Translation: CASSATSGRAVEQFF.

In this sample, this clone turned up a few times. V and J are TRBV28 and TRBJ1-2, with TRBD1 as a possible D gene (6 bases). V lost 6 bases and J lost 7, with 21 bases in between. CDR1 is MDHEN, CDR2 SYDVKM, per germline. The CDR3 is 15 amino acids. CDR3 coding DNA: TGTGCCAGCAGCCCTCCGGACAGAATCGGGACTGGCTACACCTTC. Residues: CASSPPDRIGTGYTF.

The gene calls are TRBV6-6 and TRBJ2-7; D perhaps matches TRBD1 (5 bases). Germline lookup yields CDR1 MNHNY and CDR2 SVGAGI (reference sequence). The ends were cut back, 6 bases at V and 2 bases at J, with 14 bases in the middle. This CDR3 region has 14 residues. The CDR3 sequence: CASSTQVYTYEQYF. The DNA for the CDR3 is TGTGCCAGCAGCACACAGGTGTATACCTACGAGCAGTACTTC.

This chain joins TRBV5-1 and TRBJ1-3; 9 bases match TRBD1. Trimming at V came to 4 bases and at J to 4 bases, leaving 6 bases not matched to a gene. The CDR3 length is 15 residues. CDR1 is SGHRS and CDR2 is YFSETQ in the germline V gene. The CDR3 is CASSVTGGSGNTIYF. CDR3 nucleotides: TGCGCCAGCAGCGTGACAGGGGGATCCGGAAACACCATATATTTT.

The CDR3 DNA follows: TGTGCCAGCAGGGAGACAGGTCAGGCCGGCCGCTACACCTTC. It codes for CASRETGQAGRYTF. The V and J genes are TRBV28 and TRBJ1-2, with a possible D match to TRBD1 (6 bases). CDR1 and CDR2 (germline): MDHEN, SYDVKM. This CDR3 is built from 14 residues. V lost 6 bases and J lost 9, with 20 bases in between.

This clone was found a few times. The CDR3 reads CASSSIGTSYTGELFF. CDR3 nucleotides: TGTGCCAGCAGTTCGATAGGGACTAGTTACACCGGGGAGCTGTTTTTT. The rearrangement links TRBV28 to TRBJ2-2, with 8 nucleotides matching TRBD2. V trimming: 4 bases; J trimming: 3 bases; junction bases outside the gene matches: 7. Germline CDR1 MDHEN, CDR2 SYDVKM. CDR3 length: 16 amino acids. The whole variable domain, remainder taken from reference TRBV28 and TRBJ2-2, is DVKVTQSSRYLVKRTGEKVFLECVQDMDHENMFWYRQDPGLGLRLIYFSYDVKMKEKGDIPEGYSVSREKKERFSLILESASTNQTSMYLCASSSIGTSYTGELFFGEGSRLTVL.

The chain has TRBV7-9 and TRBJ1-4, with 7 positions matching TRBD1. Germline CDR1 and CDR2: SEHNR and FQNEAQ (reference sequence). Trimming cost V 2 bases and J 4 bases; bases outside gene matches: 4. This CDR3 has 15 residues. The CDR3 nucleotides read TGTGCCAGCAGCTTAAGGGGACAGCATAATGAAAAACTGTTTTTT. It encodes CASSLRGQHNEKLFF.

The chain links TRBV28 to TRBJ2-1, with TRBD1 matching 8 bases. This CDR3 is 15 amino acids long. J was trimmed by 9 bases and V by 5 bases; bases with no gene match: 12. Germline loops: CDR1 MDHEN, CDR2 SYDVKM. CDR3 sequence: CASSKRDRRLGEQFF. The CDR3 bases are TGTGCCAGCAGTAAAAGGGACAGGCGACTAGGTGAGCAGTTCTTC.

The V and J genes are TRBV14 and TRBJ2-7; a weak D match, TRBD1 (6 bases). The V end lost 4 bases, the J end lost 6 bases, and 13 bases lay between the germline ends. The CDR3 length is 13 residues. Germline V gene sequence: CDR1 SGHDN, CDR2 FVKESK. The CDR3 sequence: CASSRTGTSEQYF. As DNA, the CDR3 is TGTGCCAGCAGCCGAACAGGGACCTCCGAGCAGTACTTC. The complete variable domain, with remaining parts taken from reference TRBV14 and TRBJ2-7, reads EAGVTQFPSHSVIEKGQTVTLRCDPISGHDNLYWYRRVMGKEIKFLLHFVKESKQDESGMPNNRFLAERTGGTYSTLKVQPAELEDSGVYFCASSRTGTSEQYFGPGTRLTVT.

The chain carries TRBV5-1 and TRBJ1-2; no reliable D call. The CDR3 loop spans 12 amino acids. The germline CDR1 and CDR2 sequences are SGHRS and YFSETQ. V lost 5 bases, J lost 7 bases, and 12 bases lay in between. This CDR3 reads CASREIVGGYTF. In DNA form, the CDR3 reads TGCGCCAGCAGGGAGATCGTCGGTGGCTACACCTTC.

The chain is built from TRBV11-3 and TRBJ1-1, with a possible D match to TRBD1 (6 bases). V gave up 3 bases and J gave up 4 bases, with 9 bases separating them. The CDR3 totals 13 residues. Germline V lookup: CDR1 SGHNT, CDR2 YENEEA. The CDR3 bases are TGTGCCAGCAGCTTTCCAGGGGCCACTGAAGCTTTCTTT. Translation gives CASSFPGATEAFF.

The chain has TRBV19 and TRBJ2-1; 9 nucleotides agree with TRBD2. This CDR3 is 17 amino acids long. Germline loops: CDR1 LNHDA, CDR2 SQIVND (reference sequence). With V trimmed by 0 bases and J by 5 bases, 8 bases remained unmatched. CDR3 coding DNA: TGTGCCAGTAGTATAGAAAGACTAGCGGAAGACCACAATGAGCAGTTCTTC. This codes for CASSIERLAEDHNEQFF.

V gene TRBV6-5 combines with J gene TRBJ2-2, with 7 bases lining up with TRBD2. The CDR3 contains 14 residues. Trimming cost V 8 bases and J 1 base; bases outside gene matches: 4. Germline V lookup: CDR1 MNHEY, CDR2 SVGAGI. The CDR3 DNA is TGTGCCAGCTCGGGACTACGGAACACCGGGGAGCTGTTTTTT. Translated: CASSGLRNTGELFF.

The chain uses TRBV28 and TRBJ1-2; the match to TRBD1 covers 8 bases. The CDR3 is 15 residues long. V was pared by 4 bases and J by 6 bases, with 10 bases of the junction left unmatched. Germline V gives CDR1 MDHEN, CDR2 SYDVKM. The DNA for the CDR3 is TGTGCCAGCAGTTATCCGGGACAGGTTAGAAATGGCTACACCTTC. It encodes CASSYPGQVRNGYTF.

In its sample, this clone was seen a few times. The CDR3 is CASSPYSNNQPQHF. The CDR3 nucleotides are TGTGCCAGCAGTCCCTACAGCAACAATCAGCCCCAGCATTTT. The rearrangement joins TRBV6-2 or TRBV6-3 to TRBJ1-5; D remains unclear. The CDR3 is 14 residues long. Germline values: CDR1 MNHEY, CDR2 SVGEGT. Trimming left V 5 bases short and J 3 bases short, with 11 bases between.

The chain is built from TRBV5-1 and TRBJ1-6, with 7 nucleotides matching TRBD1. CDR3 length equals 14 residues. Germline V gene sequence: CDR1 SGHRS, CDR2 YFSETQ. With 6 bases clipped from V and 10 bases from J, the junction kept 10 bases outside the gene matches. CDR3 sequence (DNA): TGCGCCAGCAACCTCGGGAGGGGGCGATCACCCCTCCACTTT. Encoded protein: CASNLGRGRSPLHF.

This clone has a handful of counts. The V gene is TRBV27, the J gene TRBJ1-6; weak D call: TRBD1 (5 bases). The germline V gene has CDR1 MNHEY and CDR2 SMNVEV (reference sequence). V dropped 2 bases and J dropped 13 bases, with 12 bases sitting between them. This CDR3 is built from 13 residues. The CDR3 coding sequence is TGTGCCAGCAGTTTAAAGGGGTGGTCTCCCCTCCACTTT. This translates into CASSLKGWSPLHF.

V is TRBV7-9 and J is TRBJ2-5; no reliable D call. Germline CDR1 reads SEHNR; CDR2 reads FQNEAQ (reference sequence). The CDR3 extends over 14 amino acids. V lost 2 bases to trimming and J lost 1 base, with 8 bases between them. The CDR3 sequence: CASSLRTIQETQYF. CDR3 sequence (DNA): TGTGCCAGCAGCTTAAGAACTATCCAAGAGACCCAGTACTTC.

This clone was found a few times. The J gene is TRBJ1-4, the V gene TRBV3-1 (or the pseudogene TRBV3-2); TRBD1 agrees at 7 bases. The V gene end was trimmed by 5 bases and the J gene end by 0 bases; junction bases not matched to a gene: 6. CDR1 and CDR2 (germline): LGHDT, YNNKEL (reference sequence). The CDR3 spans 16 residues. As DNA, the CDR3 is TGTGCCAGCAGCTTCGGACAGGTGTCAACTAATGAAAAACTGTTTTTT. It yields the protein CASSFGQVSTNEKLFF.

The chain combines TRBV18 with TRBJ1-1, with TRBD1 as a possible D gene (5 bases). Germline V CDR1 and CDR2: KGHSH, LQKENI. The CDR3 is 17 amino acids. V gave up 1 base and J gave up 0 bases, with 15 bases separating them. CDR3 protein: CASSPRDSRQMNTEAFF. The CDR3 DNA sequence: TGTGCCAGCTCACCACGCGACAGTCGACAAATGAACACTGAAGCTTTCTTT.

The chain links TRBV7-9 to TRBJ1-3; unclear D gene. The V gene's germline CDR1 is SEHNR and CDR2 FQNEAQ (reference sequence). The CDR3 consists of 15 residues. With 2 bases removed from V and 3 bases from J, the gap between germline ends came to 11 bases. CDR3 DNA sequence: TGTGCCAGCAGCTTACATCGGGGAAGTGGAAACACCATATATTTT. This codes for CASSLHRGSGNTIYF.

The table lists this clone with a few counts. The CDR3 sequence is CASSQGLSGGAREQYF. The CDR3 DNA is TGTGCCAGCAGCCAAGGCCTTAGCGGGGGGGCACGGGAGCAGTACTTC. The chain links TRBV3-1 (or the pseudogene TRBV3-2) to TRBJ2-7, with 11 positions matching TRBD2. The CDR3 is 16 amino acids. J lost 7 bases, V lost 1 base, and 9 bases had no gene match. CDR1 is LGHDT, CDR2 YNNKEL, per germline (reference sequence).

The chain has TRBV7-6 and TRBJ1-6; TRBD1 matches at 10 bases. The CDR3 has 14 residues. CDR1 and CDR2 from the germline V gene are SGHVS and FNYEAQ. V lost 5 bases and J lost 8; bases outside the gene matches: 3. The CDR3, as DNA: TGTGCCAGCAGCCGCGGGACAGGGGATTCACCCCTCCACTTT. Its translation: CASSRGTGDSPLHF.

This clone has a count of ten or more. The V and J genes are TRBV12-3 or TRBV12-4 and TRBJ1-1; the D is unclear. V dropped 4 bases and J dropped 3 bases, with 9 bases sitting between them. CDR3 length: 13 amino acids. The CDR3 DNA is TGTGCCAGCAGTTCTGACACGTACACTGAAGCTTTCTTT. Amino acids: CASSSDTYTEAFF.

This clone is a singleton in its sample. The V and J genes are TRBV4-1 and TRBJ1-2; 9 bases align to TRBD1. The CDR3 length is 15 residues. After removal of 0 bases from V and 7 bases from J, the junction contained 6 bases not matched to a gene. Germline CDR1 is MGHRA and CDR2 is YSYEKL. CDR3 bases: TGCGCCAGCAGCCAAGATTACAGGGGGCAAGGTGGCTACACCTTC. It specifies CASSQDYRGQGGYTF.

The DNA for the CDR3 is TGTGCCAGCTCACCAGGAGAGAATTCACCCCTCCACTTT. Protein: CASSPGENSPLHF. The chain combines TRBV18 with TRBJ1-6; no definite D call. The V gene lost 2 bases and the J gene lost 7 bases, with 6 bases spanning the gap. Germline V CDR1 and CDR2: KGHSH, LQKENI. The CDR3 sequence is 13 residues long.

The V and J genes are TRBV7-9 and TRBJ1-3; no definite D call. CDR1 and CDR2 from the germline V gene are SEHNR and FQNEAQ (reference sequence). V was shortened by 5 bases and J by 0 bases, with 11 bases between the two germline ends. The CDR3 spans 15 residues. This CDR3 is CASSEKPSSGNTIYF. In DNA, the CDR3 is TGTGCCAGCAGCGAGAAACCGAGCTCTGGAAACACCATATATTTT. Variable domain in full (rest from reference TRBV7-9 and TRBJ1-3): DTGVSQNPRHKITKRGQNVTFRCDPISEHNRLYWYRQTLGQGPEFLTYFQNEAQLEKSRLLSDRFSAERPKGSFSTLEIQRTEQGDSAMYLCASSEKPSSGNTIYFGEGSWLTVV.